The clone carrying this T cell receptor (beta chain) has more than one count but fewer than ten. The source of the sample is a study of early T cells in non-severe SARS-CoV-2 infection. TCRdb reprocessed the 5' RACE reads with MiXCR, giving one entry per CDR3 protein. The sample consists of over 55,000 distinct CDR3 sequences, more than 9% of them appearing once. The CDR3 runs to 14 residues. J was trimmed by 3 bases and V by 6 bases; bases with no gene match: 5. Germline loops: CDR1 SQVTM, CDR2 ANQGSEA. This sequence originates from an adult who was a healthcare worker with PCR-confirmed SARS-CoV-2 infection or an uninfected control (not recorded which). The material sequenced was whole blood. V is TRBV29-1 and J is TRBJ1-6; 7 bases map to TRBD1. The CDR3 region is CSVRTGDYNSPLHF. The CDR3 DNA reads as TGCAGCGTCAGGACAGGAGACTATAATTCACCCCTCCACTTT.